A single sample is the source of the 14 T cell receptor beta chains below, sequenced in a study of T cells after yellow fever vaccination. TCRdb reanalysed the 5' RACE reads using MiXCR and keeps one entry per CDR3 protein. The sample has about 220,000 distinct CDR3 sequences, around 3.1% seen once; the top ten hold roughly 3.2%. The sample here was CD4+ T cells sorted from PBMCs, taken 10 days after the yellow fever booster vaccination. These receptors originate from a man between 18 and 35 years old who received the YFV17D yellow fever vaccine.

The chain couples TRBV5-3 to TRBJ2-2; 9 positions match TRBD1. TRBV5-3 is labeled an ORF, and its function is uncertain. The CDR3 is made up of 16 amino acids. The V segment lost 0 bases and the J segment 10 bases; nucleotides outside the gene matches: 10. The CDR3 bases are TGTGCCAGAAGCTTGGCCGGAGGACAGGGGCCCTTGGAGCTGTTTTTT. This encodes CARSLAGGQGPLELFF.

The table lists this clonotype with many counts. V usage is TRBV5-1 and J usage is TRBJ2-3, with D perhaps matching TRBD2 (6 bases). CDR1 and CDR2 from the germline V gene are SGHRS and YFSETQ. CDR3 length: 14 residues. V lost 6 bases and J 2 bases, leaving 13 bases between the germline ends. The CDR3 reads CASNSGQLTDTQYF. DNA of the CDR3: TGCGCCAGCAACAGCGGGCAACTCACAGATACGCAGTATTTT.

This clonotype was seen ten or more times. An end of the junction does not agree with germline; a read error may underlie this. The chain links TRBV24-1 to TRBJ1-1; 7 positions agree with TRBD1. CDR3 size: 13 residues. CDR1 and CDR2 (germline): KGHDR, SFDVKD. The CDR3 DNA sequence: TGTGCCACCCGTGACAGGGACTACACTGAAGCTTTCTTT. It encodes CATRDRDYTEAFF.

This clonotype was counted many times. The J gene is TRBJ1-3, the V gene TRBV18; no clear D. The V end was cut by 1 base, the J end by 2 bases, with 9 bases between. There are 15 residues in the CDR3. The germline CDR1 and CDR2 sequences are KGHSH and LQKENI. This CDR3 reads CASSPQAPPGNTIYF. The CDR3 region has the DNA TGTGCCAGCTCACCACAGGCCCCACCTGGAAACACCATATATTTT.

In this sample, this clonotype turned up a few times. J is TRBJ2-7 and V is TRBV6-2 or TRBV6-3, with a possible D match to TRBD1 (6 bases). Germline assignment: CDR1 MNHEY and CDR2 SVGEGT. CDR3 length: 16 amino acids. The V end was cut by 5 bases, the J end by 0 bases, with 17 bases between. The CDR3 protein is CASSPPRGSLSYEQYV. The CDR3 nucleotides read TGTGCCAGCAGTCCCCCCAGGGGATCCCTCTCCTACGAGCAGTACGTC.

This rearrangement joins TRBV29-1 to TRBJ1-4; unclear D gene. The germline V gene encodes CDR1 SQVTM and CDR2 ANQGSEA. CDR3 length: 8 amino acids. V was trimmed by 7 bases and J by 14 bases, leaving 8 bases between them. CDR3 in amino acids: CSGIGLFF. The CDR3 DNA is TGCAGCGGAATAGGCCTGTTTTTT.

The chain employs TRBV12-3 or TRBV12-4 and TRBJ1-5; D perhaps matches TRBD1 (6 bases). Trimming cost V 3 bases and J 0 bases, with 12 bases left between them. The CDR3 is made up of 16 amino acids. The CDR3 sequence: CASSFGTGRSNQPQHF. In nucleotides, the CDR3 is TGTGCCAGCAGTTTTGGAACAGGGCGTAGCAATCAGCCCCAGCATTTT.

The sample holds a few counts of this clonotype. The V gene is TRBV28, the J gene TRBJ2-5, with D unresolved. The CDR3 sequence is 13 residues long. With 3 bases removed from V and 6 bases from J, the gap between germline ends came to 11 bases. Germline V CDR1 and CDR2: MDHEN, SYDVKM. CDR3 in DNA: TGTGCCAGCAGTTTTCCGGCTTCAAAGACCCAGTACTTC. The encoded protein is CASSFPASKTQYF.

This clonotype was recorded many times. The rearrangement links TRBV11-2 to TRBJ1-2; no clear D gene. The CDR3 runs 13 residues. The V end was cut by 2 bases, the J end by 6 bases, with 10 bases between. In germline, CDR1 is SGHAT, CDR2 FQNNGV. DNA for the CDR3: TGTGCCAGCAGCTTATATGGGGTCGATGGCTACACCTTC. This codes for CASSLYGVDGYTF.

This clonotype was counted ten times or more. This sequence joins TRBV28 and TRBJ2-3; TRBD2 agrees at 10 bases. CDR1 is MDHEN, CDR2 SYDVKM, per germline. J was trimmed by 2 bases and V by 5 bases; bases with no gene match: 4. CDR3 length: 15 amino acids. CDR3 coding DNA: TGTGCCAGCAGTCTAGCGGGGGCCAACACAGATACGCAGTATTTT. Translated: CASSLAGANTDTQYF.

CDR3 in DNA: TGTGCCAGCAGACCCTCGTACTCCTACGAGCAGTACTTC. Translating gives CASRPSYSYEQYF. V and J are TRBV27 and TRBJ2-7; no clear D. V lost 6 bases, J lost 0 bases, and 9 bases lay in between. Germline CDR1 reads MNHEY; CDR2 reads SMNVEV (reference sequence). This CDR3 comprises 13 residues.

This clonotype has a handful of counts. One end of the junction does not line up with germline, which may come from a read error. In DNA, the CDR3 is TGCAGTCCTAGGGCAGGCGACAATTCACCCCTCCACTTT. Protein: CSPRAGDNSPLHF. The J gene is TRBJ1-6, the V gene TRBV20-1; D remains ambiguous. The germline V gene encodes CDR1 DFQATT and CDR2 SNEGSKA (reference sequence). The CDR3 spans 13 residues.

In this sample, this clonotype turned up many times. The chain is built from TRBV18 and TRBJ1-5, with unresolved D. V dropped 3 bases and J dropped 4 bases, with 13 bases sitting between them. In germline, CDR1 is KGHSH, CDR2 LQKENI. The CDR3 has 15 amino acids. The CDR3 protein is CASSPLQAQNQPQHF. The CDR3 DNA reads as TGTGCCAGCTCACCCCTTCAGGCTCAAAATCAGCCCCAGCATTTT.

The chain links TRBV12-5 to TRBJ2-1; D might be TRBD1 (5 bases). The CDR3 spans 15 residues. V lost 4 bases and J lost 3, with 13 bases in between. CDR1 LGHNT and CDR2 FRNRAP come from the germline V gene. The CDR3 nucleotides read TGTGCTAGTGGTTCTGGACAACTTCTCTACAATGAGCAGTTCTTC. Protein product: CASGSGQLLYNEQFF.